This record concerns one T cell receptor (beta chain) sequence. Antigen: not known. Every patient experienced relapse after autologous stem cell transplantation, and brentuximab vedotin exposure varied. V lost 4 bases to trimming and J lost 6 bases, with 8 bases between them. Germline lookup yields CDR1 SGHNT and CDR2 YYREEE (reference sequence). This CDR3 contains 11 residues. Measured with immunoSEQ multiplex PCR; TCRdb has only the in-frame clones, and not every one. The data contain tens of thousands of clones, 80% of them seen just once; the ten biggest clones take up roughly 20%. This sample is part of a study of PD-1 blockade in classical Hodgkin lymphoma. Study-wide findings and caveats: It was among complete responders that baseline diversity resembled that of newly diagnosed patients.

The receptor's source is a human donor with classical Hodgkin lymphoma. The sequencing used peripheral blood mononuclear cells (PBMCs), collected before the second cycle of nivolumab. The chain uses TRBV5-4 and TRBJ2-7; D not certain. The CDR3, as DNA: TGTGCCAGCAGCCAAGTGGGCGAGCAGTACTTC. Translated, it gives CASSQVGEQYF.